Listed here are 15 T cell receptor beta chains from one sample, sequenced in a study of human T cells and chemical hapten exposure. A single record per CDR3 protein comes from TCRdb applying MiXCR to the 5' RACE reads. Among under 150,000 distinct CDR3 sequences listed, approximately 20% were seen once. The study extracted total RNA from unfractionated whole blood. These receptors were collected from a human donor in good health.

This clonotype has only a few counts. The chain carries TRBV5-8 and TRBJ2-3; the match to TRBD2 covers 11 bases. Germline-derived CDR1 and CDR2 are SGHTS and YDEGEE. This CDR3 has 15 residues. V lost 0 bases to trimming and J lost 6 bases; unmatched junction nucleotides: 3. This CDR3 is CASSLAGTSGDTQYF. DNA of the CDR3: TGTGCCAGCAGCTTGGCCGGGACTAGCGGCGATACGCAGTATTTT.

CDR3: CSARTDREDVIYGYTF. In DNA form, the CDR3 reads TGCAGTGCTAGGACGGACAGGGAGGATGTCATCTATGGCTACACCTTC. V and J are TRBV20-1 and TRBJ1-2; 8 nucleotides agree with TRBD1. The CDR3 is 16 residues long. The germline gives CDR1 DFQATT, CDR2 SNEGSKA (reference sequence). The V and J ends lost 3 bases and 4 bases, in that order; junction bases with no gene match: 13.

This clonotype was recorded once. The chain is built from TRBV28 and TRBJ2-7; TRBD2 matches at 9 bases. Trimming at V came to 7 bases and at J to 4 bases, leaving 14 bases not matched to a gene. Per germline, CDR1 MDHEN and CDR2 SYDVKM. The CDR3 is 16 residues long. The DNA for the CDR3 is TGTGCCAGCATCCCCCACCCGGGACTAGCAGGTTACGAGCAGTACTTC. Its protein product is CASIPHPGLAGYEQYF.

This chain uses TRBV7-9 with TRBJ2-7, with a tentative D call TRBD1 (5 bases). V dropped 3 bases and J dropped 3 bases, with 12 bases sitting between them. Germline V gives CDR1 SEHNR, CDR2 FQNEAQ (reference sequence). The CDR3 runs to 14 residues. This CDR3 reads CASSFGDSRYEQYF. CDR3 sequence (DNA): TGTGCCAGCAGCTTTGGTGACAGCCGCTACGAGCAGTACTTC. The whole variable domain, remainder taken from reference TRBV7-9 and TRBJ2-7, is DTGVSQNPRHKITKRGQNVTFRCDPISEHNRLYWYRQTLGQGPEFLTYFQNEAQLEKSRLLSDRFSAERPKGSFSTLEIQRTEQGDSAMYLCASSFGDSRYEQYFGPGTRLTVT.

In this sample, this clonotype turned up a few times. The rearrangement joins TRBV6-5 to TRBJ1-2; perhaps TRBD1 as D (6 bases). V lost 5 bases, J lost 3 bases, and 10 bases lay in between. Germline CDR1 reads MNHEY; CDR2 reads SVGAGI. CDR3 length: 13 residues. CDR3 DNA: TGTGCCAGCAGTCCGGAGGGGGACTATGGCTACACCTTC. Protein: CASSPEGDYGYTF.

V and J are TRBV19 and TRBJ2-5, with 11 bases fitting TRBD1. The germline V gene encodes CDR1 LNHDA and CDR2 SQIVND (reference sequence). This CDR3 comprises 15 residues. J lost 5 bases, V lost 6 bases, and 8 bases had no gene match. CDR3 sequence reads: CASRRTGGFDETQYF. The CDR3 nucleotides read TGTGCCAGTAGGAGGACAGGGGGCTTCGACGAGACCCAGTACTTC.

This clonotype was detected a few times. The chain is built from TRBV27 and TRBJ1-5; D gene ambiguous. V was clipped by 3 bases and J by 3 bases, with 6 bases between them. CDR3 length: 13 residues. Looked up from germline, CDR1 is MNHEY and CDR2 is SMNVEV (reference sequence). CDR3 DNA sequence: TGTGCCAGCAGTTTTCGTTCCAATCAGCCCCAGCATTTT. It yields the protein CASSFRSNQPQHF.

The V and J genes are TRBV6-4 and TRBJ1-4; the D is unclear. CDR3 length: 16 residues. CDR1 is MRHNA and CDR2 is SNTAGT in the germline V gene. Trimming took off 8 bases at V and 4 bases at J, with 20 bases between the two ends. The CDR3 nucleotides read TGTGCCAGCTCCAGCCAGGAGGCACGAGATAATGAAAAACTGTTTTTT. It is translated as CASSSQEARDNEKLFF.

The rearrangement joins TRBV7-6 to TRBJ2-3; weak D call: TRBD1 (5 bases). The CDR3 covers 13 residues. Trimming took 5 bases from V and 9 from J, leaving 15 bases between them. Germline CDR1 SGHVS, CDR2 FNYEAQ. CDR3 nucleotide sequence: TGTGCCAGCAGCCTGAGACAGCTAGGCACGCAGTATTTT. It yields the protein CASSLRQLGTQYF.

This clonotype was counted a few times. The V gene is TRBV29-1, the J gene TRBJ2-3, with D tentatively TRBD1 (6 bases). Trimming removed 7 bases from V and 2 bases from J, with 10 bases in between. This CDR3 spans 12 amino acids. The germline V gene encodes CDR1 SQVTM and CDR2 ANQGSEA. The CDR3 sequence: CSARQVTDTQYF. CDR3 sequence (DNA): TGCAGCGCTCGACAGGTCACAGATACGCAGTATTTT.

This clonotype showed up just a few times. The chain is built from TRBV7-8 and TRBJ1-1; D might be TRBD1 (6 bases). The germline V and J ends were trimmed by 3 bases and 5 bases, with 13 bases remaining between them. The CDR3 sequence is 14 residues long. Germline-derived CDR1 and CDR2 are SGHVS and FQNEAQ. DNA for the CDR3: TGTGCCAGCAGCTTTCGGGGGGCTCCGACTGAAGCTTTCTTT. This sequence encodes CASSFRGAPTEAFF.

CDR3 nucleotide sequence: TGTGCCTGGGGAAAGGGGAACACCATATATTTT. Translated, it gives CAWGKGNTIYF. This chain links TRBV30 with TRBJ1-3, with a weak D call TRBD1 (5 bases). V dropped 5 bases and J dropped 7 bases, with 9 bases sitting between them. Germline CDR1 is GTSNPN and CDR2 is SVGIG (reference sequence). CDR3 length: 11 residues.

This clonotype showed up just a few times. The chain uses TRBV12-3 or TRBV12-4 and TRBJ1-1, with 10 bases lining up with TRBD1. There are 14 residues in the CDR3. Trimming removed 3 bases from V and 5 bases from J; junction bases left unmatched: 3. Here the CDR3 reads CASSFDRGLTEAFF. The CDR3 nucleotides read TGTGCCAGCAGTTTCGACAGGGGGCTTACTGAAGCTTTCTTT.

This rearrangement joins TRBV30 to TRBJ1-4; 7 bases fit TRBD1. The length of the CDR3 is 15 residues. With V trimmed by 3 bases and J by 5 bases, 9 bases remained unmatched. Germline CDR1 GTSNPN, CDR2 SVGIG (reference sequence). CDR3 sequence: CAWSAGTALNEKLFF. The CDR3 DNA follows: TGTGCCTGGAGCGCCGGGACAGCCTTGAATGAAAAACTGTTTTTT.

The rearrangement joins TRBV20-1 to TRBJ2-7, with 9 bases lining up with TRBD1. CDR3 length: 15 residues. CDR1 is DFQATT, CDR2 SNEGSKA, per germline (reference sequence). The J segment lost 2 bases and the V segment lost 1 base, leaving 6 bases of the junction unmatched. The CDR3 protein is CSARGTGVEAYEQYF. Here the CDR3 DNA reads TGCAGTGCTAGAGGGACAGGGGTGGAAGCCTACGAGCAGTACTTC.